Included here is one T cell receptor beta chain sequence, with context. Its antigen is unknown. This CDR3 comprises 13 residues. V shed 6 bases, J shed 10 bases, and the junction held 5 bases outside the gene matches. This sample is part of a study of T-cell memory formation after mild COVID-19. Whole-study results and caveats: There was no confirmation that second-wave clones peaking on day 37 were SARS-CoV-2 specific. Pre-infection memory carried some responding clones, suggesting that cross-reactive memory joined. Among clones contracting day 15 to 85, CD4/CD8 was balanced, whereas later expanders leaned CD4+.

TCRdb fed the 5' RACE reads into MiXCR, producing one record per CDR3 protein. Of approximately 150,000 distinct CDR3 sequences detected, around 15% appear once; the ten largest clones hold roughly 15%. V usage is TRBV12-3 or TRBV12-4 and J usage is TRBJ1-6; 8 bases are shared with TRBD1. Material: PBMCs or a T cell subset sorted from them (not recorded which). This TCR came from an adult woman who had mild COVID-19 (a few samples of this study predate the infection). Cell type and time point are not known. The CDR3 DNA follows: TGTGCCAGCAGGGACAGGGTGGGATCACCCCTCCACTTT. Its protein product is CASRDRVGSPLHF.